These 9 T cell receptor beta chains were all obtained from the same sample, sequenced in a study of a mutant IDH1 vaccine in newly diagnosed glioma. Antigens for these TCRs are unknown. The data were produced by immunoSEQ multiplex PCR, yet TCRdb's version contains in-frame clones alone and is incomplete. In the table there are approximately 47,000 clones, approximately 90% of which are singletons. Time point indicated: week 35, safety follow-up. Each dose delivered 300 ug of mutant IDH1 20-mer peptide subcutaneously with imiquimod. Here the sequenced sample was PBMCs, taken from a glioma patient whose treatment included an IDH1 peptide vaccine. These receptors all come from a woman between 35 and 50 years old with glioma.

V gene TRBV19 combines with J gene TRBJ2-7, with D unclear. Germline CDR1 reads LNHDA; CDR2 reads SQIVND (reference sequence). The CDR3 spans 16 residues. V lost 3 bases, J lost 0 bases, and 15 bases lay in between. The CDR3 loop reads CASSMYWSPSSYEQYF. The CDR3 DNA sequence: TGTGCCAGTAGTATGTATTGGAGCCCATCCTCCTACGAGCAGTACTTC.

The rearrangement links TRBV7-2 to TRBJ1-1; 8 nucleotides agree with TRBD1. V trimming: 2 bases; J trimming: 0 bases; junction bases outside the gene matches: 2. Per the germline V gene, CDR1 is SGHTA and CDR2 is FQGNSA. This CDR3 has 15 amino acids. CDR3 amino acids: CASSLQGAVNTEAFF. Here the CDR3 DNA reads TGTGCCAGCAGCTTACAGGGGGCTGTGAACACTGAAGCTTTCTTT.

The CDR3 here is CASSDRGSGPQHF. The CDR3 DNA follows: TGTGCCAGTAGCGACAGGGGGTCCGGGCCCCAGCATTTT. V and J are TRBV19 and TRBJ1-5, with 9 bases matching TRBD1. The length of the CDR3 is 13 residues. With 6 bases clipped from V and 9 bases from J, the junction kept 6 bases outside the gene matches. Germline V gene data show CDR1 as LNHDA and CDR2 as SQIVND (reference sequence).

The DNA of the CDR3 is TGTGCCACCAGCGGTTACAATGAGCAGTTCTTC. Translated: CATSGYNEQFF. This chain joins TRBV15 and TRBJ2-1, with D hard to call. This CDR3 spans 11 amino acids. Germline V gene sequence: CDR1 LNHNV, CDR2 YYDKDF (reference sequence). Trimming took off 5 bases at V and 4 bases at J, with 3 bases between the two ends.

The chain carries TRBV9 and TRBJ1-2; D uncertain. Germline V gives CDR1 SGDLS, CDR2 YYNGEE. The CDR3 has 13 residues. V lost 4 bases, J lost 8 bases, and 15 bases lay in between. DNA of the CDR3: TGTGCCAGCAGCCCCGAGATCGGGAGAGGCTACACCTTC. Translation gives CASSPEIGRGYTF.

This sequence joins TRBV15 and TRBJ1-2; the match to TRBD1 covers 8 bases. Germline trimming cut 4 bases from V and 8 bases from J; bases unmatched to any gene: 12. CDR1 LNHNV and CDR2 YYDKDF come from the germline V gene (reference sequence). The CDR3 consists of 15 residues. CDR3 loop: CATSTVGQGQWGYTF. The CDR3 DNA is TGTGCCACCAGCACGGTCGGACAGGGACAGTGGGGCTACACCTTC.

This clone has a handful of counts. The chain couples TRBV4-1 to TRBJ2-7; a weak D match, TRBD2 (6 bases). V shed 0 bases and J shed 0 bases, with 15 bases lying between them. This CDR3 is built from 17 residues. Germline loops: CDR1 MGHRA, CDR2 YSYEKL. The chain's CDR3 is CASSQDPGGVSSYEQYF. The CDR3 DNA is TGCGCCAGCAGCCAAGATCCGGGCGGGGTCAGCTCCTACGAGCAGTACTTC.

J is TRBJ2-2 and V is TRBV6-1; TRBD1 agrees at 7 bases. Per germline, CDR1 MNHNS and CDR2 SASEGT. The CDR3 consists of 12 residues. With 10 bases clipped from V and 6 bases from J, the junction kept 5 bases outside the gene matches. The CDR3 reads CATQDRPGELFF. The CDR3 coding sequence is TGTGCCACCCAGGACAGGCCCGGGGAGCTGTTTTTT.

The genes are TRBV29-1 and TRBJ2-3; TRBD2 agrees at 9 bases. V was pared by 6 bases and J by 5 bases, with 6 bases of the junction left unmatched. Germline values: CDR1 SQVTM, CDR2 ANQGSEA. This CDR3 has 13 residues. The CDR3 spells CSVDSGGQDTQYF. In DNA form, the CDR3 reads TGCAGCGTCGATAGCGGGGGCCAAGATACGCAGTATTTT.